This TCR beta chain is from a study of blood T cell repertoires in COVID-19. Study-wide background: PBMCs, B-cell-depleted T cells, or T cells provided the cDNA or gDNA that made up the material.

The authors' processing: From reference gene primer amplification, estimates of nucleated cell counts were derived. The protocol was immunoSEQ multiplex PCR, while the TCRdb copy is restricted to in-frame clones and leaves out a portion. The V and J calls and clone size are taken from that table; D and trimming were inferred from the DNA. The top ten hold 3% to 4% of the sample, which has some 160,000 clones, 80% seen once. The CDR3 has 14 amino acids. Germline V gene lookup returns CDR1 SQVTM and CDR2 ANQGSEA. The V gene end was trimmed by 7 bases and the J gene end by 1 base; junction bases not matched to a gene: 5. Residents of approximately 25 US areas, aged roughly 18 to 89 years, made up the participants. Cohorts were determined from participant-reported clinical history.

The receptor's source is a woman aged 55 to 70 who had recovered from COVID-19. The sample was PBMCs or T cells enriched from blood (not recorded which). The chain joins TRBV29-1 to TRBJ2-2, with 8 nucleotides matching TRBD2. CDR3 protein: CSASLAVNTGELFF. The CDR3 DNA reads TGCAGCGCATCACTAGCGGTGAACACCGGGGAGCTGTTTTTT.